What follows are 11 T cell receptor beta chains derived from one specimen sequenced in a study of blood T cells in healthy people across ages (dated by TCRdb to about 2015). Receptor libraries were prepared by 5' RACE. Sequencing instrument: Illumina HiSeq 2500. A second PCR of about 6 to 11 cycles was performed with a sample-barcoded 5' primer and a J-beta primer mix. In TCRdb, the public reads were trimmed at Q25 with fastp and aligned with MiXCR, with productive beta chains retained. Each entry merges the rows of one CDR3 protein and shows their most common DNA and genes. This sample comprises about a million distinct CDR3 sequences, around two fifths of them detected only once. The ten top clones hold less than 15% of the sample. Sample: blood. These receptors all come from a man in his late teens or twenties in good health.

A few counts support this clonotype. This chain's CDR3 is CATSDLSRNNEQFF. In DNA, the CDR3 is TGTGCCACCAGTGATCTCTCAAGAAACAATGAGCAGTTCTTC. The chain carries TRBV24-1 and TRBJ2-1; D uncertain. The CDR3 totals 14 residues. Germline CDR1 reads KGHDR; CDR2 reads SFDVKD. V was trimmed by 3 bases and J by 5 bases, leaving 10 bases between them.

As regards this clonotype: A clone one base away is much larger, so this may be a read error. The rearrangement joins TRBV29-1 to TRBJ2-4; D call uncertain. The end of the DNA fits TRBJ2-7 better, so the J call may be wrong. CDR1 SQVTM and CDR2 ANQGSEA come from the germline V gene. There are 12 residues in the CDR3. Written as DNA, the CDR3 is TGCAGCGTTGAACTACAAGAGTACGAGCAGTACTTC. Its translation: CSVELQEYEQYF.

This chain uses TRBV7-2 with TRBJ2-7; TRBD2 might be the D (5 bases). The CDR3 contains 12 residues. Trimming removed 0 bases at V and 11 bases at J, with 11 bases between. From germline, CDR1 is SGHTA and CDR2 FQGNSA. CDR3 loop: CASSLAIGDEYF. The CDR3 region has the DNA TGTGCCAGCAGCTTAGCGATCGGGGATGAGTACTTC.

This clonotype was seen a few times. The rearrangement uses TRBV4-2 and TRBJ2-3, with D tentatively TRBD2 (5 bases). V lost 5 bases and J lost 5, with 11 bases in between. CDR3 length: 13 amino acids. Germline lookup yields CDR1 LGHNA and CDR2 YNFKEQ. The CDR3 DNA follows: TGTGCCAGCAGCTACCCTGAGGGAGATACGCAGTATTTT. Translating gives CASSYPEGDTQYF.

The chain recombines TRBV20-1 with TRBJ2-7, with D possibly being TRBD1 (5 bases). Germline CDR1 DFQATT, CDR2 SNEGSKA (reference sequence). The ends were cut back, 6 bases at V and 3 bases at J, with 18 bases in the middle. The CDR3 loop spans 14 amino acids. CDR3 region: CSAEQTVLRYEQYF. The CDR3 DNA reads as TGCAGTGCCGAACAGACAGTTCTCCGCTACGAGCAGTACTTC.

The chain has TRBV6-5 and TRBJ1-5; TRBD1 matches at 10 bases. This CDR3 contains 14 residues. Germline lookup yields CDR1 MNHEY and CDR2 SVGAGI. The V segment lost 6 bases and the J segment 6 bases; nucleotides outside the gene matches: 5. CDR3 sequence (DNA): TGTGCCAGCAGCGGGACAGGGGTGAGTCAGCCCCAGCATTTT. This codes for CASSGTGVSQPQHF.

V gene TRBV4-2 combines with J gene TRBJ1-5; D call uncertain. V lost 4 bases and J 1 base, leaving 17 bases between the germline ends. Germline assignment: CDR1 LGHNA and CDR2 YNFKEQ. The CDR3 is 17 residues long. This CDR3 is CASSPYNAGESNQPQHF. The CDR3 DNA follows: TGTGCCAGCAGCCCCTACAACGCCGGGGAGAGCAATCAGCCCCAGCATTTT.

The chain combines TRBV7-2 with TRBJ1-2; 7 positions match TRBD1. Unmatched junction bases numbered 9, after V lost 3 bases and J lost 8 bases. This CDR3 comprises 14 residues. Germline-derived CDR1 and CDR2 are SGHTA and FQGNSA. The CDR3, as DNA: TGTGCCAGCAGCTTCGACCCCGGGACAGACGGCTACACCTTC. It is translated as CASSFDPGTDGYTF.

This chain links TRBV12-3 or TRBV12-4 with TRBJ1-2, with 7 bases that match TRBD1. Trimming cost V 7 bases and J 5 bases; bases outside gene matches: 10. CDR3 length: 14 amino acids. In DNA, the CDR3 is TGTGCCAGCACCCAGGGGGGGGGCAGTTATGGCTACACCTTC. Amino acid sequence: CASTQGGGSYGYTF.

About this clonotype itself: Compared with germline, one end of the junction differs, possibly owing to a read error. The chain recombines TRBV29-1 with TRBJ1-2; 9 nucleotides align to TRBD1. This CDR3 is built from 13 residues. Germline V gene lookup returns CDR1 SQVTM and CDR2 ANQGSEA. The CDR3 DNA is TGCAGCGTTGCAACAGGGGGCGCCTATGACTACACCTTC. Its translation: CSVATGGAYDYTF.

The gene calls are TRBV7-2 and TRBJ2-5; 8 nucleotides match TRBD2. The germline gives CDR1 SGHTA, CDR2 FQGNSA. The V segment lost 3 bases and the J segment 2 bases; nucleotides outside the gene matches: 8. The CDR3 is 16 residues long. The DNA for the CDR3 is TGTGCCAGCAGCTTGGACCGCGGGGGGCCTCAAGAGACCCAGTACTTC. Encoded protein: CASSLDRGGPQETQYF.